The source of this T cell receptor (beta chain) is a study of shared clonotypes between healthy human individuals. Per the germline V gene, CDR1 is MNHNS and CDR2 is SASEGT. Trimming pared 4 bases from V and 0 bases from J, leaving 16 bases between. The CDR3 spans 17 residues. In the case of this clone: Antigen specificity is unknown.

Measured with immunoSEQ multiplex PCR; TCRdb has only the in-frame clones, and not every one. The sample has a few hundred thousand clones, 60% to 80% seen once. Study-level results: As a rule, naive subsets had a larger estimated richness than memory subsets.

Into CD45RA+ naive and CD45RA-negative memory subsets, the CD4+ cells were split. The sample comprised memory CD4+ T cells sorted from blood. Regarding subset: CD45RA-negative fraction. The chain is built from TRBV6-1 and TRBJ1-3; D might be TRBD1 (6 bases). This sequence originates from a man aged 25 to 45 in good health. This chain's CDR3 is CASSGAGVGHSGNTIYF. The CDR3, as DNA: TGTGCCAGCAGTGGTGCAGGGGTAGGGCACTCTGGAAACACCATATATTTT.